The 5 T cell receptor beta chains reported below all come from one sample, sequenced in a study of T cell responses to AZD1222 COVID-19 vaccine. The table came from immunoSEQ multiplex PCR; TCRdb's copy has only in-frame clones and leaves some out. The data hold some 89,000 clones, with around nine tenths observed a single time. The sequencing here drew on peripheral blood, taken on day 0 of AZD1222 vaccination. Source of these receptors: an adult in good health.

The rearrangement links TRBV6-5 to TRBJ2-5; possibly TRBD1 or TRBD2 for D (6 bases each). Germline-derived CDR1 and CDR2 are MNHEY and SVGAGI. CDR3 length equals 15 residues. Between the trimmed V and J ends, which lost 0 bases and 7 bases, there was a span of 15 bases. CDR3 coding DNA: TGTGCCAGCAGTTACTCGACGGGCGAGGGGGGGACCCAGTACTTC. This sequence encodes CASSYSTGEGGTQYF.

The chain couples TRBV18 to TRBJ1-3; D unclear. Germline V gene lookup returns CDR1 KGHSH and CDR2 LQKENI. V was clipped by 0 bases and J by 0 bases, with 9 bases between them. This CDR3 contains 16 residues. The CDR3 DNA reads as TGTGCCAGCTCACCACCTGGGCGGGGCTCTGGAAACACCATATATTTT. Translating it yields CASSPPGRGSGNTIYF.

CDR3 loop: CASSYASYEQYF. The CDR3 DNA sequence: TGTGCCAGCAGCTACGCCTCCTACGAGCAGTACTTC. The chain joins TRBV3-1 (or the pseudogene TRBV3-2) to TRBJ2-7; D uncertain. The length of the CDR3 is 12 residues. Per germline, CDR1 LGHDT and CDR2 YNNKEL (reference sequence). Trimming left V 5 bases short and J 0 bases short, with 5 bases between.

This clone was detected once. The CDR3, as DNA: TGTGCCAGCTCACCCACGTTAGGGGGAAACGAGCAGTACTTC. Translation: CASSPTLGGNEQYF. The rearrangement links TRBV18 to TRBJ2-7; D is possibly TRBD1 (6 bases). Looked up from germline, CDR1 is KGHSH and CDR2 is LQKENI. The CDR3 length is 14 residues. V was clipped by 3 bases and J by 5 bases, with 14 bases between them.

The rearrangement links TRBV6-5 to TRBJ1-5; 11 nucleotides match TRBD1. Per germline, CDR1 MNHEY and CDR2 SVGAGI. V trimming: 9 bases; J trimming: 6 bases; junction bases outside the gene matches: 7. CDR3 length equals 14 residues. Written as DNA, the CDR3 is TGTGCCAGTTCGGGACAGGGGGTCATTCAGCCCCAGCATTTT. It yields the protein CASSGQGVIQPQHF.